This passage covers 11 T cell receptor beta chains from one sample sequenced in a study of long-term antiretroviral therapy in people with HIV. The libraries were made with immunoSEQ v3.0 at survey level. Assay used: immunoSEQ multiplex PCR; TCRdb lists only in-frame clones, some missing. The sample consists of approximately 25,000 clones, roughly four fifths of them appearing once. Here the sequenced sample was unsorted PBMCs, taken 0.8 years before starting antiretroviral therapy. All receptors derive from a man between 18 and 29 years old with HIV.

CDR3 sequence: CALGLAGDFNEQFF. CDR3 nucleotides: TGTGCCCTAGGACTAGCGGGAGATTTCAATGAGCAGTTCTTC. The genes are TRBV10-3 and TRBJ2-1; 13 nucleotides match TRBD2. V dropped 11 bases and J dropped 6; count of bases not matched to a gene: 7. The CDR3 sequence is 14 residues long. The V gene's germline CDR1 is ENHRY and CDR2 SYGVKD.

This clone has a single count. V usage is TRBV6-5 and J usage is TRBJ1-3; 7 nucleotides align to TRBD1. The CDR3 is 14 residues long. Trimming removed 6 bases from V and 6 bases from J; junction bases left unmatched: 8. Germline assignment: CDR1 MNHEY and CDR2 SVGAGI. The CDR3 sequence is CASRPDREENTIYF. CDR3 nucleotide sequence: TGTGCCAGCAGACCCGACAGGGAGGAAAACACCATATATTTT.

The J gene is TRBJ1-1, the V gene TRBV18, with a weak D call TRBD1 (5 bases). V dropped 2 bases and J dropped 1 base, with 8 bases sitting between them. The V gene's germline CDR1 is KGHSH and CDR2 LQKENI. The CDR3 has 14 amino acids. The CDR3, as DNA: TGTGCCAGCTCACCAGGGGGACGGAACACTGAAGCTTTCTTT. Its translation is CASSPGGRNTEAFF.

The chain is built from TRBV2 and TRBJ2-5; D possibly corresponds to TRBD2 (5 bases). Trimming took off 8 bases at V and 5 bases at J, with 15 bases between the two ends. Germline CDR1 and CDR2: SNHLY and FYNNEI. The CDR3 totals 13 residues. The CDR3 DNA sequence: TGTGCCAGCTGGGTGGGTTCGGGGGAGACCCAGTACTTC. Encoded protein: CASWVGSGETQYF.

The CDR3, as DNA: TGCGCCAGCAGTGAGTCGGAATACTATGGCTACACCTTC. As protein: CASSESEYYGYTF. V and J are TRBV10-2 and TRBJ1-2, with D unresolved. The V gene lost 0 bases and the J gene lost 3 bases, with 5 bases spanning the gap. The CDR3 spans 13 residues. Germline V gene sequence: CDR1 WSHSY, CDR2 SAAADI.

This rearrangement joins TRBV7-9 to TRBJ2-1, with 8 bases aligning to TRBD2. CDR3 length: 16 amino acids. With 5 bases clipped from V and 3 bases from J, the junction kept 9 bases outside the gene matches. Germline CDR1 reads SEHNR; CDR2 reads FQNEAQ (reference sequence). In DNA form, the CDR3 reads TGTGCCAGCAGCCCGCAAAGTGGGACTAGCTACAATGAGCAGTTCTTC. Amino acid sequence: CASSPQSGTSYNEQFF.

CDR3 DNA: TGTGCCAGCAGACGGGGGGTCAGCTCCTACGAGCAGTACTTC. This sequence encodes CASRRGVSSYEQYF. This chain links TRBV6-1 with TRBJ2-7, with 7 bases fitting TRBD2. The germline V gene has CDR1 MNHNS and CDR2 SASEGT. V dropped 6 bases and J dropped 0; count of bases not matched to a gene: 5. The CDR3 totals 14 residues.

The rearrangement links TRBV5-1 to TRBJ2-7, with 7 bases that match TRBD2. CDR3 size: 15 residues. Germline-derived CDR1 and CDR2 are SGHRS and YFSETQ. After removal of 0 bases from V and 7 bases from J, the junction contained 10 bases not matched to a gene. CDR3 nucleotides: TGCGCCAGCAGCTTGGTTGGTCGGGGGGATTGGGAGCAGTACTTC. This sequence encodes CASSLVGRGDWEQYF.

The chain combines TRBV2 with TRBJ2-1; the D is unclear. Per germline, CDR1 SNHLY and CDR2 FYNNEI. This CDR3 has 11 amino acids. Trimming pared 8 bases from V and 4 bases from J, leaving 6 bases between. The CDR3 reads CASPFYNEQFF. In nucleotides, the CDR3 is TGTGCCAGCCCCTTTTACAATGAGCAGTTCTTC. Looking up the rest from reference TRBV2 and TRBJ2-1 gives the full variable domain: EPEVTQTPSHQVTQMGQEVILRCVPISNHLYFYWYRQILGQKVEFLVSFYNNEISEKSEIFDDQFSVERPDGSNFTLKIRSTKLEDSAMYFCASPFYNEQFFGPGTRLTVL.

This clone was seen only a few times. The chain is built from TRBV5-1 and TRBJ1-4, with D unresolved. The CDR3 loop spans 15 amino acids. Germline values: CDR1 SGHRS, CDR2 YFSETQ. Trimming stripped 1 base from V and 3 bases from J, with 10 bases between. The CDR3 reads CASSLRPAANEKLFF. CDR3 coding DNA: TGCGCCAGCAGCTTGAGGCCGGCGGCTAATGAAAAACTGTTTTTT.

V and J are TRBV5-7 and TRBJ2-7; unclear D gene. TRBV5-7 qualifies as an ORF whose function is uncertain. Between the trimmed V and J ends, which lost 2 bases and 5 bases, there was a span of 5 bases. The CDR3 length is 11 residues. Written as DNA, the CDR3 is TGTGCCAGCAGCTTAGTCAACGAGCAGTACTTC. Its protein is CASSLVNEQYF.